One and the same sample provided the 14 T cell receptor beta chains below, sequenced in a study of cytomegalovirus exposure and HLA in healthy donors. This PCR relied on a set of 60 Vbeta primers and 13 Jbeta primers. The protocol was immunoSEQ multiplex PCR, while the TCRdb copy is restricted to in-frame clones and leaves out a portion. This sample yields fewer than 90,000 clones, of which roughly three quarters are seen a single time; approximately 1.5% belongs to the top ten. The sequenced sample was PBMCs. The receptor set was obtained from a male donor in good health and CMV-seronegative.

The rearrangement joins TRBV7-9 to TRBJ1-2; D gene ambiguous. V lost 5 bases and J lost 0, with 22 bases in between. The germline V gene encodes CDR1 SEHNR and CDR2 FQNEAQ (reference sequence). The CDR3 runs 18 residues. CDR3: CASSTPERGRGSNYGYTF. As DNA, the CDR3 is TGTGCCAGCAGCACTCCGGAGAGAGGGCGGGGATCTAACTATGGCTACACCTTC.

The chain carries TRBV7-8 and TRBJ2-7; TRBD2 matches at 8 bases. This CDR3 region has 13 residues. CDR1 and CDR2 (germline): SGHVS, FQNEAQ. The junction had 6 bases not matched to a gene; V was cut back by 5 bases and J by 6 bases. This CDR3 reads CASSQGLAGEQYF. CDR3 coding DNA: TGTGCCAGCAGCCAAGGACTAGCAGGCGAGCAGTACTTC.

This rearrangement joins TRBV5-1 to TRBJ2-2; tentative D call: TRBD1 (6 bases). V lost 7 bases to trimming and J lost 0 bases, with 22 bases between them. The length of the CDR3 is 18 residues. Germline CDR1 is SGHRS and CDR2 is YFSETQ. The CDR3 DNA reads as TGCGCCAGCCGCTCTCCCCACAGGGTACCTACGAACACCGGGGAGCTGTTTTTT. This gives the protein CASRSPHRVPTNTGELFF. The full variable domain, rest sourced from reference TRBV5-1 and TRBJ2-2, is KAGVTQTPRYLIKTRGQQVTLSCSPISGHRSVSWYQQTPGQGLQFLFEYFSETQRNKGNFPGRFSGRQFSNSRSEMNVSTLELGDSALYLCASRSPHRVPTNTGELFFGEGSRLTVL.

This clone was picked up a small number of times. This sequence joins TRBV7-9 and TRBJ1-6; 9 nucleotides align to TRBD1. The V and J ends lost 4 bases and 7 bases, in that order; junction bases with no gene match: 5. The V gene's germline CDR1 is SEHNR and CDR2 FQNEAQ (reference sequence). The CDR3 extends over 15 amino acids. The DNA for the CDR3 is TGTGCCAGCAGCTCCGGGACAGGGAGCAATTCACCCCTCCACTTT. It yields the protein CASSSGTGSNSPLHF.

The V call is TRBV25-1, the J call TRBJ1-3, with D perhaps matching TRBD1 (5 bases). The germline gives CDR1 MGHDK, CDR2 SYGVNS. With 1 base removed from V and 4 bases from J, the gap between germline ends came to 14 bases. This CDR3 comprises 16 residues. The CDR3 sequence: CASSEWQGTPGNTIYF. The CDR3 nucleotides read TGTGCCAGCAGTGAATGGCAGGGCACCCCAGGAAACACCATATATTTT. Combining the CDR3 with reference TRBV25-1 and TRBJ1-3 gives the whole variable domain EADIYQTPRYLVIGTGKKITLECSQTMGHDKMYWYQQDPGMELHLIHYSYGVNSTEKGDLSSESTVSRIRTEHFPLTLESARPSHTSQYLCASSEWQGTPGNTIYFGEGSWLTVV.

This rearrangement joins TRBV6-5 to TRBJ2-1, with D possibly matching TRBD2 (6 bases). This CDR3 comprises 15 residues. Germline CDR1 MNHEY, CDR2 SVGAGI. V shed 4 bases and J shed 7 bases, with 17 bases lying between them. The CDR3 region has the DNA TGTGCCAGCAGTTCCCGGTTGGGGGAGGATAATGAGCAGTTCTTC. Translating it yields CASSSRLGEDNEQFF.

The rearrangement uses TRBV27 and TRBJ1-1; D ambiguous. The length of the CDR3 is 15 residues. V lost 2 bases and J 0 bases, leaving 10 bases between the germline ends. Looked up from germline, CDR1 is MNHEY and CDR2 is SMNVEV (reference sequence). DNA of the CDR3: TGTGCCAGCAGTTTAGGGCGGGCGATGAACACTGAAGCTTTCTTT. This translates into CASSLGRAMNTEAFF.

The chain uses TRBV4-3 and TRBJ1-2; possibly TRBD1 for D (5 bases). The germline V gene has CDR1 LGHNA and CDR2 YSLEER. CDR3 length equals 16 residues. V was shortened by 4 bases and J by 3 bases, with 18 bases between the two germline ends. The CDR3 region is CASSPALGGVDYGYTF. CDR3 DNA: TGCGCCAGCAGCCCTGCTCTGGGAGGGGTCGACTATGGCTACACCTTC.

A few counts support this clone. The chain recombines TRBV10-2 with TRBJ1-1, with D uncertain. Germline lookup yields CDR1 WSHSY and CDR2 SAAADI. This CDR3 has 13 residues. Trimming removed 6 bases from V and 4 bases from J, with 12 bases in between. This CDR3 reads CASRESRFTEAFF. CDR3 nucleotides: TGCGCCAGCAGAGAATCCCGGTTCACTGAAGCTTTCTTT.

The chain combines TRBV2 with TRBJ1-2, with a tentative D call TRBD1 (6 bases). V lost 7 bases, J lost 3 bases, and 12 bases lay in between. The CDR3 is 13 amino acids. Germline lookup yields CDR1 SNHLY and CDR2 FYNNEI. CDR3 amino acids: CASIYRQDYGYTF. CDR3 sequence (DNA): TGTGCCAGCATATATCGACAGGACTATGGCTACACCTTC.

A single count supports this clone. The chain couples TRBV19 to TRBJ1-1; the D is unclear. V lost 1 base and J lost 2, with 14 bases in between. CDR3 length: 16 amino acids. CDR1 is LNHDA, CDR2 SQIVND, per germline (reference sequence). CDR3 residues: CASSIVSPTGNTEAFF. CDR3 bases: TGTGCCAGTAGTATAGTATCCCCGACGGGAAACACTGAAGCTTTCTTT.

The chain recombines TRBV30 with TRBJ2-7; D not resolved. Between the trimmed V and J ends, which lost 2 bases and 4 bases, there was a span of 6 bases. The germline V gene has CDR1 GTSNPN and CDR2 SVGIG (reference sequence). The CDR3 sequence is 11 residues long. CDR3 region: CAWSPSYEQYF. The CDR3 DNA reads as TGTGCCTGGAGTCCCTCTTACGAGCAGTACTTC.

This clone has a single count. The chain combines TRBV28 with TRBJ1-2; TRBD1 might be the D (5 bases). The CDR3 consists of 11 residues. Germline V gene lookup returns CDR1 MDHEN and CDR2 SYDVKM. V was trimmed by 8 bases and J by 6 bases, leaving 10 bases between them. The CDR3 sequence is CASDGGNGYTF. Here the CDR3 DNA reads TGTGCCAGCGACGGGGGAAATGGCTACACCTTC.

This clone was seen only once. The rearrangement uses TRBV7-3 and TRBJ1-1; 9 bases line up with TRBD1. Germline lookup yields CDR1 SGHTA and CDR2 FQGTGA. The CDR3 runs to 14 residues. Trimming took 5 bases from V and 4 from J; bases not matched to a gene: 5. The CDR3 reads CASSARQGGTEAFF. The CDR3 nucleotides are TGTGCCAGCAGCGCCCGACAGGGGGGCACTGAAGCTTTCTTT.